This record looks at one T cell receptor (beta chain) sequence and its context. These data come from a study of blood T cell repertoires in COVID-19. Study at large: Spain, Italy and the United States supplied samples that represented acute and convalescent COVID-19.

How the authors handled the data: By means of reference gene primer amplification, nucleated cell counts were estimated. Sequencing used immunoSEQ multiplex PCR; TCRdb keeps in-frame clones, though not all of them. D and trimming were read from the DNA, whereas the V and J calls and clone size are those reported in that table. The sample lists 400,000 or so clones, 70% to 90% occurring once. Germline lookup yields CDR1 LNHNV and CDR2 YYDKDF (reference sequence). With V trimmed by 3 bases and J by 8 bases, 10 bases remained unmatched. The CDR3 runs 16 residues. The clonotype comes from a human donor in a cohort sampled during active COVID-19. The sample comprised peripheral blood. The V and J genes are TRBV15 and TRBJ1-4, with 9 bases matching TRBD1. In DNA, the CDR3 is TGTGCCACCAGCAGGTTAAGAACAGGGGGCGTAGAAAAACTGTTTTTT. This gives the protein CATSRLRTGGVEKLFF.